This T cell receptor (beta chain) was documented in a study of OX40 agonist ivuxolimab in advanced cancers. Across the whole study: A mean age of roughly 62 years, range about 23 to 90, was recorded, and approximately 80% were male. Study conclusions and caveats: The mean number of expanded clones was higher in CD8+ T cells than in CD4+. No antigen was identified for the clonally expanded peripheral T cells.

Germline CDR1 MNHNS, CDR2 SASEGT. The CDR3 contains 14 residues. Trimming took 11 bases from V and 2 from J, leaving 19 bases between them. Concerning this clone: Its specificity is unknown.

The protocol was immunoSEQ multiplex PCR, while the TCRdb copy is restricted to in-frame clones and leaves out a portion. The data hold 55,000 to 75,000 clones, with approximately 78% observed a single time. The source was CD4+ or CD8+ T cells sorted from blood, collected in a trial of the OX40 agonist ivuxolimab. The chain couples TRBV6-1 to TRBJ2-7; D gene uncertain. The TCR originated in an adult with an advanced solid tumor such as melanoma, head and neck, liver or kidney cancer. The CDR3 is CAAAGWATAYEQYF. CDR3 bases: TGTGCCGCCGCCGGTTGGGCAACCGCCTACGAGCAGTACTTC.